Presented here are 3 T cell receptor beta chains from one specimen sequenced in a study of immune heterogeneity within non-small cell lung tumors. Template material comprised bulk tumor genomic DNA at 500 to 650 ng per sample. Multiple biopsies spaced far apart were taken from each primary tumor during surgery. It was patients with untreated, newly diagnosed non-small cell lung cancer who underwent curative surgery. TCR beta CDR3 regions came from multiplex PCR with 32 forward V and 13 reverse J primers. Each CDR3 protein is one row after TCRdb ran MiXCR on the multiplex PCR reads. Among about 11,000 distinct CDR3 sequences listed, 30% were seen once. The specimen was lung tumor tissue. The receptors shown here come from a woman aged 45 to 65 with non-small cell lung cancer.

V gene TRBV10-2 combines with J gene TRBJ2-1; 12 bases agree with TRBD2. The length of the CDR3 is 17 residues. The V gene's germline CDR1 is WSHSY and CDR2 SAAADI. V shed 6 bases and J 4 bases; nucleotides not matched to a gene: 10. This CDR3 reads CASRELAGGSSYNEQFF. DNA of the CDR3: TGCGCCAGCAGAGAGCTAGCGGGGGGGTCTAGTTACAATGAGCAGTTCTTC.

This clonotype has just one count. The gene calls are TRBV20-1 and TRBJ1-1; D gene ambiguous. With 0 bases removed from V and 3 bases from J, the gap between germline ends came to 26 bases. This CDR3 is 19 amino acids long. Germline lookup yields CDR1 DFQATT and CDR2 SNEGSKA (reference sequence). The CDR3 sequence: CSARDILAGRLHGDTEAFF. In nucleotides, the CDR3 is TGCAGTGCTAGAGATATCCTCGCTGGCAGGCTACATGGGGACACTGAAGCTTTCTTT.

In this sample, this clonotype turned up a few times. The CDR3 here is CASGLGRGVFGRETQYF. The CDR3 DNA reads as TGTGCTAGTGGTCTTGGCAGGGGGGTATTCGGTCGGGAGACCCAGTACTTC. The V call is TRBV12-5, the J call TRBJ2-5; TRBD1 is a possible D gene (7 bases). Germline values: CDR1 LGHNT, CDR2 FRNRAP. V lost 5 bases and J lost 5, with 24 bases in between. CDR3 length: 17 residues.